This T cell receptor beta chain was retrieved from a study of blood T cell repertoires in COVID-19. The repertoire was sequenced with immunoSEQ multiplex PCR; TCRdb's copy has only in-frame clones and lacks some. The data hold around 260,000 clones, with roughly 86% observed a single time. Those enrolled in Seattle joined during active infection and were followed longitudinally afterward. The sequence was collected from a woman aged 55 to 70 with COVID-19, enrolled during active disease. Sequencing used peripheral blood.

The CDR3 here is CATSEPTTGSREKLFF. In nucleotides, the CDR3 is TGTGCCACCAGTGAACCCACGACAGGGTCGCGAGAAAAACTGTTTTTT. V and J are TRBV24-1 and TRBJ1-4; the match to TRBD1 covers 7 bases. Losses at the gene ends were 4 bases for V and 8 bases for J; bases not matched to a gene: 12. Germline CDR1 reads KGHDR; CDR2 reads SFDVKD. CDR3 length: 16 amino acids.